The entry that follows covers one T cell receptor (beta chain) sequence. Its specificity is unknown. This table comes from immunoSEQ multiplex PCR, and its TCRdb copy is limited to in-frame clones, with some not included. Counted here are 9,500 to 14,000 clones, roughly 96% occurring once; the ten biggest clones make up more than 0.8%. Germline lookup yields CDR1 MDHEN and CDR2 SYDVKM. The CDR3 totals 14 residues. V lost 6 bases and J lost 2; bases outside the gene matches: 4. This entry belongs to a study of monozygotic twins with cystic fibrosis. As for the study in general: Libraries were built from approximately 3 micrograms of fragmented DNA using about 15 PCR cycles. Study outcomes and limitations: In this small cohort, shared CDR3 numbers showed no association with age, concordance or disease severity. Monozygotic CF twins shared more identical nucleotide clonotypes than unrelated patients. In 13 of 16 pairs, V gene usage was closest to the co-twin's.

The J gene is TRBJ2-3, the V gene TRBV28, with 8 bases lining up with TRBD2. This TCR was sampled from a boy between 10 and 17 years old with cystic fibrosis. The sample taken for sequencing was blood. The CDR3 DNA follows: TGTGCCAGCAGACCGGGACTAGTCACAGATACGCAGTATTTT. This translates into CASRPGLVTDTQYF.